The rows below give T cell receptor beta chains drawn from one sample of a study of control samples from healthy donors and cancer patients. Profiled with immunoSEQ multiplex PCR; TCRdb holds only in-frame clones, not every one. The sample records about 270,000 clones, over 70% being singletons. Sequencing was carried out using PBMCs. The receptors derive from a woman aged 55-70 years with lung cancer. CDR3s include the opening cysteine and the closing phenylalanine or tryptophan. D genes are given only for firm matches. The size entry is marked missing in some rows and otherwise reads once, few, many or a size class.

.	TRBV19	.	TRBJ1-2	CASSIRGAINYGYTF	TGTGCCAGTAGTATAAGAGGGGCGATTAACTATGGCTACACCTTC
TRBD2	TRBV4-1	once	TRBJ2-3	CASSDPAASGGNTQYF	TGCGCCAGCAGCGACCCGGCGGCTAGCGGGGGAAATACGCAGTATTTT
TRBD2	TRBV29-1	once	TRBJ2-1	CSVSTLADPNNEQFF	TGCAGCGTCTCTACCCTAGCGGACCCCAACAATGAGCAGTTCTTC
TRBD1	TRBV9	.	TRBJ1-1	CASSPTGATEAFF	TGTGCCAGCAGCCCAACAGGGGCCACTGAAGCTTTCTTT
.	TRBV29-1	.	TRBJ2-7	CSGVGDHGYEQYF	TGCAGCGGCGTCGGGGACCACGGCTACGAGCAGTACTTC
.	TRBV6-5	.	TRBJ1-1	CASRERNYMNTEAFF	TGTGCCAGCAGGGAGAGAAACTACATGAACACTGAAGCTTTCTTT
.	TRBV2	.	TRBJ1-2	CASKGLGANYGYTF	TGTGCCAGCAAGGGTTTAGGGGCTAACTATGGCTACACCTTC
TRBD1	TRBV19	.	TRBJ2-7	CASSQGQLYEQYF	TGTGCCAGTAGTCAGGGACAGTTATACGAGCAGTACTTC
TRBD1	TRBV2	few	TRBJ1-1	CATGQGITEAFF	TGTGCCACAGGACAGGGGATCACTGAAGCTTTCTTT
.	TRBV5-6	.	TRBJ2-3	CASSLWFGTDTQYF	TGTGCCAGCAGCTTGTGGTTCGGCACAGATACGCAGTATTTT
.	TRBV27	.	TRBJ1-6	CASSPYNSPLHF	TGTGCCAGCAGTCCGTATAATTCACCCCTCCACTTT
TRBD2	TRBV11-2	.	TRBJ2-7	CASSLDQVAGTYEQYF	TGTGCCAGCAGCTTAGATCAGGTAGCGGGAACCTACGAGCAGTACTTC
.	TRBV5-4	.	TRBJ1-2	CASSLNRGANYGYTF	TGTGCCAGCAGCTTGAATCGGGGAGCTAACTATGGCTACACCTTC
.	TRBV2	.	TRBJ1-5	CASSELGGNSNQPQHF	TGTGCCAGCAGTGAGTTGGGAGGGAATAGCAATCAGCCCCAGCATTTT
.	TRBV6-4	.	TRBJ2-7	CASSDSPGSGNYEQYF	TGTGCCAGCAGTGACTCTCCAGGGAGTGGGAACTACGAGCAGTACTTC
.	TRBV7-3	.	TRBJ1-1	CASSLPYGEAFF	TGTGCCAGCAGCTTGCCGTACGGTGAAGCTTTCTTT
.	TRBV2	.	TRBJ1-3	CASSTIQGTGNTIYF	TGTGCCAGCAGCACCATTCAGGGGACTGGAAACACCATATATTTT
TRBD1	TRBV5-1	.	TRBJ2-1	CASSLGGTAYNEQFF	TGCGCCAGCAGCTTGGGGGGGACAGCCTACAATGAGCAGTTCTTC
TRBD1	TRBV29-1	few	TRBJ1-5	CSVGQGSNQPQHF	TGCAGCGTGGGACAGGGAAGCAATCAGCCCCAGCATTTT